This TCR beta chain was observed in a study of blood T cell repertoires in COVID-19. For the study at large: Some COVID-19 samples were acute and others convalescent; all came from the United States, Italy and Spain. The cDNA or gDNA used as material had been derived from T cells, B-cell-depleted T cells, or PBMCs.

Per the original data handling: Amplification from reference gene primers served as the basis for estimated nucleated cell counts. Method: immunoSEQ multiplex PCR; TCRdb's copy keeps in-frame clones and lacks some. V and J calls and clone size are given by that table; D and trimming were obtained from the DNA. The repertoire has around 170,000 clones, around 80% of them found once; the top ten carry approximately 7%. CDR1 and CDR2 from the germline V gene are SGHDT and YYEEEE. The CDR3 is 13 amino acids. J was trimmed by 7 bases and V by 2 bases; bases with no gene match: 5. The clonotype comes from an older man with active or convalescent COVID-19. This chain links TRBV5-6 with TRBJ1-2; 7 nucleotides match TRBD1. Sequencing was done on a sample of peripheral blood. The CDR3 loop reads CASSFPGGSGYTF. The CDR3 bases are TGTGCCAGCAGCTTCCCAGGGGGTTCTGGCTACACCTTC.